These T cell receptor beta chains were read from a single sample in a study of radiation and T cells in renal cell carcinoma. The method was immunoSEQ multiplex PCR; TCRdb's version includes in-frame clones alone and lacks a portion of them. In the table there are about 140,000 clones, less than 90% of which are singletons. The material sequenced was blood, taken from a patient whose treatment included radiotherapy and nephrectomy. The origin of the receptors is a woman aged 45-65 years with renal cell carcinoma. Each CDR3 is given with its conserved first and last residue. For some rows the clone size is stated as once, few or many, or as a class when expanded; others skip it.

TRBV15	13	TRBJ1-1	-	CATLRGSNTEAFF
TRBV7-2	16	TRBJ1-6	-	CASTLSPGQGLGALHF
TRBV2	17	TRBJ2-7	-	CASSTSIGAGSSYEQYF
TRBV20-1	11	TRBJ2-7	-	CSCKGGYEQYF
TRBV5-4	15	TRBJ1-2	-	CASSHSGGSVLGYTF
TRBV5-1	14	TRBJ1-2	-	CASSPGQGLSGYTF
TRBV6-5	14	TRBJ2-7	-	CASSRDGDQNEQYF
TRBV5-1	15	TRBJ1-1	-	CASSWEHRGVTEAFF
TRBV9	15	TRBJ1-4	-	CASSLSAAGVEKLFF
TRBV28	13	TRBJ2-7	-	CASSRDEFGEQYF
TRBV16	14	TRBJ1-4	-	CASSQSVDFEKLFF
TRBV6-1	16	TRBJ2-4	once	CASSAPVGRGKNIQYF
TRBV5-1	14	TRBJ2-7	-	CASSPGESGTEQYF
TRBV4-1	14	TRBJ2-1	-	CASSQTPGQGSRFF
TRBV7-2	14	TRBJ1-5	-	CASSRPYSNQPQHF
TRBV11-3	13	TRBJ2-5	-	CASSQGRGETQYF
TRBV5-6	12	TRBJ1-1	-	CASSRDRAEAFF
TRBV6-5	16	TRBJ2-2	-	CASSYSEGRITGELFF
TRBV29-1	15	TRBJ2-1	-	CSVDRGLGNYNEQFF
TRBV5-1	15	TRBJ2-3	-	CASSVTGEDTDTQYF
TRBV10-3	17	TRBJ2-3	-	CAISESAGRVLQDTQYF
TRBV18	12	TRBJ2-7	-	CASSPAVYEQYF
TRBV1	14	TRBJ2-1	-	CTSSLAGRHNEQFF
TRBV5-1	15	TRBJ1-2	-	CASSSASRQGNGYTF
TRBV4-2	17	TRBJ1-3	-	CASSQEVRGSIGNTIYF
TRBV30	13	TRBJ1-4	-	CAWTLPGVEKLFF
TRBV20-1	11	TRBJ1-2	few	CSARGDRGYTF
TRBV30	15	TRBJ1-4	-	CAWSVTGDPGEKLFF
TRBV5-1	15	TRBJ1-5	-	CASSLQGYSNQPQHF
TRBV19	13	TRBJ1-1	-	CASSPRQYTEAFF
TRBV10-3	14	TRBJ1-5	-	CAISGGDRNQPQHF
TRBV7-3	13	TRBJ2-5	-	CASSRGAQETQYF
TRBV7-2	14	TRBJ2-7	-	CASRKSRQGDEQYF
TRBV18	15	TRBJ1-3	-	CASSPPAGAGNTIYF
TRBV10-1	12	TRBJ1-5	few	CASSDRNQPQHF
TRBV5-6	15	TRBJ2-7	-	CASSLIYDGSYEQYF
TRBV27	16	TRBJ2-5	-	CASSSPQGLAGETQYF
TRBV5-1	14	TRBJ1-4	-	CASSLGQSNEKLFF
TRBV25-1	13	TRBJ2-6	-	CASGSSGANVLTF
TRBV9	14	TRBJ2-2	-	CASSWASNTGELFF
TRBV11-2	19	TRBJ2-7	-	CASSLGFGTGGSHPYEQYF
TRBV6-6	14	TRBJ1-1	-	CASSYGERNTEAFF
TRBV11-2	11	TRBJ2-7	-	CANPRGREQYF
TRBV2	15	TRBJ1-5	-	CASSTGGLSNQPQHF
TRBV4-2	13	TRBJ2-7	-	CASSQDRNYEQYF